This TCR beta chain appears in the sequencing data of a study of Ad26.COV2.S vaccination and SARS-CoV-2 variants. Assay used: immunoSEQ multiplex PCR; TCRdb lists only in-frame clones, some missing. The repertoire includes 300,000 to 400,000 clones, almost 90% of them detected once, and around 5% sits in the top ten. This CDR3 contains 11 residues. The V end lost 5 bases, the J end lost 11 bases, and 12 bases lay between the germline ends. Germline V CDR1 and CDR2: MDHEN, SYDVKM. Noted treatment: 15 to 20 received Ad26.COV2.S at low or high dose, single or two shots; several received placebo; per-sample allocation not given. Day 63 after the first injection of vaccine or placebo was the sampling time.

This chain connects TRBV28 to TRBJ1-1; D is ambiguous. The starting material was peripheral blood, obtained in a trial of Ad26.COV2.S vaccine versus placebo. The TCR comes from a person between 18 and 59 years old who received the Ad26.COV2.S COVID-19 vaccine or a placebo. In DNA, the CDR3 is TGTGCCAGCAGTGACCACCCGGGGGCTTTCTTT. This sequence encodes CASSDHPGAFF. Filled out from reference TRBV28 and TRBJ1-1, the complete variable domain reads DVKVTQSSRYLVKRTGEKVFLECVQDMDHENMFWYRQDPGLGLRLIYFSYDVKMKEKGDIPEGYSVSREKKERFSLILESASTNQTSMYLCASSDHPGAFFGQGTRLTVV.